These 9 T cell receptor beta chains were sequenced from one sample in a study of OX40 agonist ivuxolimab in advanced cancers. TCRdb keeps only in-frame clones here, not all; method: immunoSEQ multiplex PCR. The table has about 69,000 clones, around 87% seen once. The specimen was CD4+ or CD8+ T cells sorted from blood, collected in a trial of the OX40 agonist ivuxolimab. All receptors come from an adult with an advanced solid tumor such as melanoma, head and neck, liver or kidney cancer.

V usage is TRBV5-6 and J usage is TRBJ2-1; 12 bases map to TRBD1. The V segment lost 2 bases and the J segment 8 bases; nucleotides outside the gene matches: 5. CDR1 SGHDT and CDR2 YYEEEE come from the germline V gene. The CDR3 consists of 15 residues. In DNA, the CDR3 is TGTGCCAGCAGCTTAACCGGGACAGGGGGCGATGAGCAGTTCTTC. Translating gives CASSLTGTGGDEQFF.

The chain uses TRBV6-6 and TRBJ2-3, with 10 bases aligning to TRBD2. Germline values: CDR1 MNHNY, CDR2 SVGAGI (reference sequence). The V gene end was trimmed by 5 bases and the J gene end by 2 bases; junction bases not matched to a gene: 4. CDR3 length equals 15 residues. The CDR3 DNA reads as TGTGCCAGCAGTCCGGGGACTAGCGTCACAGATACGCAGTATTTT. Translating it yields CASSPGTSVTDTQYF.

This chain uses TRBV15 with TRBJ2-5; D remains ambiguous. Looked up from germline, CDR1 is LNHNV and CDR2 is YYDKDF (reference sequence). CDR3 size: 15 residues. V lost 3 bases and J lost 2, with 13 bases in between. DNA of the CDR3: TGTGCCACCAGCAGCCCCCCGACGGTTCAAGAGACCCAGTACTTC. This gives the protein CATSSPPTVQETQYF. Full variable domain (remainder filled in from reference TRBV15 and TRBJ2-5): DAMVIQNPRYQVTQFGKPVTLSCSQTLNHNVMYWYQQKSSQAPKLLFHYYDKDFNNEADTPDNFQSRRPNTSFCFLDIRSPGLGDTAMYLCATSSPPTVQETQYFGPGTRLLVL.

This rearrangement joins TRBV7-6 to TRBJ1-1, with D hard to call. Trimming cost V 5 bases and J 4 bases, with 20 bases left between them. The CDR3 contains 16 residues. Germline V gene data show CDR1 as SGHVS and CDR2 as FNYEAQ. CDR3 protein: CASSLSQAGVGTEAFF. The CDR3 coding sequence is TGTGCCAGCAGCCTATCTCAGGCGGGTGTCGGCACTGAAGCTTTCTTT.

The chain is built from TRBV5-5 and TRBJ1-6; D might be TRBD1 (5 bases). The germline CDR1 and CDR2 sequences are SGHKS and YYEKEE (reference sequence). This CDR3 is 16 amino acids long. V was shortened by 0 bases and J by 8 bases, with 15 bases between the two germline ends. This CDR3 is CASSLVFRASDSPLHF. Here the CDR3 DNA reads TGTGCCAGCAGCTTGGTTTTCAGGGCTTCTGATTCACCCCTCCACTTT.

The chain recombines TRBV4-1 with TRBJ1-2, with unresolved D. The V gene's germline CDR1 is MGHRA and CDR2 YSYEKL. Trimming shortened V by 3 bases and J by 1 base, and 9 bases separated the two germline ends. The CDR3 consists of 14 residues. CDR3 sequence (DNA): TGCGCCAGCAGCCACCCTACAGTTAACTATGGCTACACCTTC. It yields the protein CASSHPTVNYGYTF.

The J gene is TRBJ2-7, the V gene TRBV7-2, with 8 bases lining up with TRBD2. Trimming cost V 4 bases and J 6 bases; bases outside gene matches: 8. The germline CDR1 and CDR2 sequences are SGHTA and FQGNSA. The CDR3 runs 14 residues. CDR3 nucleotides: TGTGCCAGCAGCTCAACGGGACTAGTGGCCGAGCAGTACTTC. Amino acid sequence: CASSSTGLVAEQYF.

This clone has more than one count but fewer than ten. This chain joins TRBV19 and TRBJ1-5; weak D call: TRBD1 (6 bases). Germline lookup yields CDR1 LNHDA and CDR2 SQIVND (reference sequence). The CDR3 is 13 residues long. Trimming cost V 5 bases and J 5 bases, with 10 bases left between them. In DNA, the CDR3 is TGTGCCAGTAGTTGGACAGTTGATCAGCCCCAGCATTTT. Amino acid sequence: CASSWTVDQPQHF.

The chain employs TRBV30 and TRBJ2-7, with D perhaps matching TRBD2 (6 bases). Germline CDR1 GTSNPN, CDR2 SVGIG (reference sequence). CDR3 length: 16 residues. Trimming removed 4 bases from V and 2 bases from J, with 21 bases in between. The CDR3: CAWNKLSGRRAYEQYF. CDR3 nucleotide sequence: TGTGCCTGGAATAAACTTAGCGGTAGAAGGGCCTACGAGCAGTACTTC. Full variable domain (rest looked up from reference TRBV30 and TRBJ2-7): SQTIHQWPATLVQPVGSPLSLECTVEGTSNPNLYWYRQAAGRGLQLLFYSVGIGQISSEVPQNLSASRPQDRQFILSSKKLLLSDSGFYLCAWNKLSGRRAYEQYFGPGTRLTVT.